A selection of T cell receptor beta chains follows, all from one sample in a study of T cell responses to AZD1222 COVID-19 vaccine. Measured with immunoSEQ multiplex PCR; TCRdb has only the in-frame clones, and not every one. The sample yields fewer than 110,000 clones, nearly 90% seen once. Sequenced here: peripheral blood, sampled 28 days after the second AZD1222 dose. Receptors were obtained from an adult who received the AZD1222 COVID-19 vaccine. The CDR3 runs from the conserved cysteine through the conserved F or W. D genes are given only for firm matches. A clone size is listed for some rows: how often the clone was seen (once, few, many), or a class if it is expanded.

TRBV3-1/TRBV3-2	15	few	TRBJ1-5	-	TGTGCCAGCAGCCATCGGGGGCAGGAGGCTCAGCCCCAGCATTTT	CASSHRGQEAQPQHF
TRBV2	14	few	TRBJ1-6	-	TGTGCCAGCAGAGGATCCGGGGCCTATTCACCCCTCCACTTT	CASRGSGAYSPLHF
TRBV9	13	-	TRBJ2-3	-	TGTGCCAGCATGGCAGGGGGCACAGATACGCAGTATTTT	CASMAGGTDTQYF
TRBV2	12	-	TRBJ2-7	-	TGTGCCAGCAGTTCGCAGGGATACGAGCAGTACTTC	CASSSQGYEQYF
TRBV7-2	14	once	TRBJ2-5	TRBD1	TGTGCCAGCAGCCCCCACAGGGGCCAAGAGACCCAGTACTTC	CASSPHRGQETQYF
TRBV6-5	15	-	TRBJ2-1	TRBD1	TGTGCCAGCAGTCCCCGACAGGGGTCCTACAATGAGCAGTTCTTC	CASSPRQGSYNEQFF
TRBV29-1	14	-	TRBJ2-5	TRBD1	TGCAGCGTTGAAGCGGGACAGCAGCAAGAGACCCAGTACTTC	CSVEAGQQQETQYF
TRBV14	13	-	TRBJ1-3	-	TGTGCCAGCAGCCTCGGTTCTGGAAACACCATATATTTT	CASSLGSGNTIYF
TRBV11-2	14	once	TRBJ1-1	TRBD1	TGTGCCAGCAGCGCATATAGGACAGGCACTGAAGCTTTCTTT	CASSAYRTGTEAFF
TRBV29-1	14	-	TRBJ2-5	-	TGCAGCGTCGGGGTGACAGGAGATGGCGAGACCCAGTACTTC	CSVGVTGDGETQYF
TRBV19	14	-	TRBJ1-2	-	TGTGCCAGTAGCCCGACAGTGGGGTACTATGGCTACACCTTC	CASSPTVGYYGYTF
TRBV28	15	-	TRBJ2-7	-	TGTGCCAGCAGTTTGATGAGCGCAGGGGTATCCGAGCAGTACTTC	CASSLMSAGVSEQYF
TRBV6-5	15	-	TRBJ1-6	-	TGTGCCAGCAGTTACGGCAGGGGATGGGATTCACCCCTCCACTTT	CASSYGRGWDSPLHF
TRBV7-6	20	-	TRBJ2-1	-	TGTGCCAGCAGCTTAGCCCCCGCGAAAGGCAGGGGCCGTGGTGGGGGTGAGCAGTTCTTC	CASSLAPAKGRGRGGGEQFF
TRBV5-6	15	-	TRBJ1-5	-	TGTGCCAGCAGCTTGGGAACCTATAGCAATCAGCCCCAGCATTTT	CASSLGTYSNQPQHF
TRBV25-1	12	once	TRBJ1-5	-	TGTGCCAGCAGTGAGGGAGCTCAGCCCCAGCATTTT	CASSEGAQPQHF
TRBV7-8	12	-	TRBJ1-5	-	TGTGCCAGCAGCATCCCTAATCAGCCCCAGCATTTT	CASSIPNQPQHF
TRBV28	10	-	TRBJ1-2	-	TGTGCCAGCAAGGGTCGTGGCTACACCTTC	CASKGRGYTF
TRBV21-1	17	-	TRBJ1-4	-	TGTGCCAGCAGCAAAATGACCCCAGGGCATTCGAAGGAAAAACTGTTTTTT	CASSKMTPGHSKEKLFF
TRBV7-3	12	-	TRBJ2-1	-	TGTGCCAGCAGCCTAACGGGGTATGAGCAGTTCTTC	CASSLTGYEQFF
TRBV7-2	17	few	TRBJ2-5	TRBD2	TGTGCCAGCAGCCCCCGCATCGGGGGGTCCCTGAAAGAGACCCAGTACTTC	CASSPRIGGSLKETQYF
TRBV19	15	-	TRBJ1-5	TRBD1	TGTGCCAGTTTTGCAGGACAGGGCCGTAGGGAGCCCCAGCATTTT	CASFAGQGRREPQHF
TRBV6-6	13	-	TRBJ2-7	-	TGTGCCAGCAGTTACCAGGGACTCGGGGAGCAGTACTTC	CASSYQGLGEQYF
TRBV5-1	14	-	TRBJ1-1	-	TGCGCCAGCAGCTTGCAGGGTGGGAACACTGAAGCTTTCTTT	CASSLQGGNTEAFF
TRBV7-6	16	-	TRBJ2-3	-	TGTGCCAGCAGCTTAGTTGGTGGGGCCTCCACAGATACGCAGTATTTT	CASSLVGGASTDTQYF
TRBV5-4	14	-	TRBJ2-3	-	TGTGCCAGCAGCCTAGGGGGAAGAACAGATACGCAGTATTTT	CASSLGGRTDTQYF
TRBV4-1	16	-	TRBJ1-3	TRBD1	TGCGCCAGCAGCCCCATCCGACAGGGAAGAGGAAACACCATATATTTT	CASSPIRQGRGNTIYF
TRBV19	16	-	TRBJ1-1	TRBD1	TGTGCCAGTGGGGGGCCAGGACAGGGAGCGAACACTGAAGCTTTCTTT	CASGGPGQGANTEAFF
TRBV3-1/TRBV3-2	13	-	TRBJ2-3	-	TGTGCCAGCAGCCAATCAATTCTAGATACGCAGTATTTT	CASSQSILDTQYF
TRBV4-1	14	-	TRBJ1-2	TRBD1	TGCGCCAGCAGCCTTACAGGGGTTAACTATGGCTACACCTTC	CASSLTGVNYGYTF
TRBV25-1	14	-	TRBJ1-2	TRBD1	TGTGCCAGCGGACCCCAGACAGGGAACTATGGCTACACCTTC	CASGPQTGNYGYTF
TRBV27	15	-	TRBJ1-5	-	TGTGCCAGCAGTTTTGAGGGAAGTGGCAATCAGCCCCAGCATTTT	CASSFEGSGNQPQHF
TRBV18	14	-	TRBJ2-5	TRBD2	TGTGCCAGCTCACGTTTAGCGGGGTTAGAGACCCAGTACTTC	CASSRLAGLETQYF